A selection of T cell receptor beta chains follows, all from one sample in a study of neurological immune-mediated disorders. TCRdb reanalysed the 5' RACE reads using MiXCR and keeps one entry per CDR3 protein. The repertoire holds some 66,000 distinct CDR3 sequences, with around 3% as singletons. Material for sequencing was PBMCs. The origin of the receptors is a man aged 35 to 55 with multiple sclerosis. The conserved cysteine and the conserved F or W are not part of the CDR3 here. Not every row has a clone size; where given, it reads once, few, many or a size class.

abundance,v_gene,j_gene,CDR3aa
many,TRBV10-3,TRBJ2-3,AISGGKTGAGGDTQY
many,TRBV29-1,TRBJ1-2,SVDDPTYGYT
many,TRBV20-1,TRBJ2-7,SARGLAGDRDYEQY
few,TRBV5-1,TRBJ1-1,DSSLGDTEAF
many,TRBV12-3/TRBV12-4,TRBJ1-5,ASSTGLRQPQH
many,TRBV10-1,TRBJ2-6,ASSSQGANVLT
many,TRBV7-8,TRBJ2-3,ASSLALRRRTSAEGNTQY
many,TRBV20-1,TRBJ1-4,SARVGTANEKLF
many,TRBV12-3/TRBV12-4,TRBJ1-2,ASSFVSPGGGYT
NA,TRBV5-1,TRBJ2-3,ASSAAAGRTVGTDKQY
many,TRBV7-9,TRBJ2-5,ASSLMETQY
many,TRBV5-6,TRBJ2-7,ASSLGRLVAGQY
many,TRBV5-1,TRBJ1-2,ASSMDRADGYT
many,TRBV5-1,TRBJ2-1,ASSYQGYNEQF
many,TRBV18,TRBJ2-3,ASSPGLDTQY
many,TRBV12-3/TRBV12-4,TRBJ2-7,ASSSPTDPYEQY
many,TRBV5-1,TRBJ2-1,ASSAGTGVIEQF
many,TRBV7-7,TRBJ2-2,ASRYGTAGELF
many,TRBV3-1,TRBJ2-2,ASSRTGGHGELF
many,TRBV20-1,TRBJ1-1,SAREAGKAF
many,TRBV12-3/TRBV12-4,TRBJ2-7,ASRGTLTYEQY
many,TRBV20-1,TRBJ2-1,SARDPTSGGSSSYNEQF
many,TRBV5-1,TRBJ2-5,ASSLTLTEETQY
many,TRBV7-9,TRBJ2-1,ASSVDYNEQF
many,TRBV6-5,TRBJ2-3,ASRTGQGETDTQY
many,TRBV6-5,TRBJ2-2,ASSYGITNTGELF
many,TRBV29-1,TRBJ1-1,SVLPRDGLNTEAF
NA,TRBV29-1,TRBJ1-3,SAVRQGAGKNIY
many,TRBV18,TRBJ2-7,ASSPPGVPYEQY
many,TRBV20-1,TRBJ2-1,SATITGRVDNEQF
many,TRBV10-3,TRBJ2-7,AISESADRGTSYEQY
many,TRBV9,TRBJ1-2,ASSSPRGVANYGYT
many,TRBV12-3/TRBV12-4,TRBJ1-2,ASSVAGANYGYT
many,TRBV20-1,TRBJ2-5,SQRGLETQY
many,TRBV7-9,TRBJ1-1,ASSFRVGAF
many,TRBV6-5,TRBJ2-1,ASSQGYYNEQF
many,TRBV7-2,TRBJ2-6,ASSLSGTGANVLT
few,TRBV20-1,TRBJ1-1,SDRPDNTEAF
many,TRBV5-1,TRBJ2-7,ASSLGAGVSYEQY
many,TRBV9,TRBJ2-1,ASSPPGLYSYNEQF
many,TRBV29-1,TRBJ2-1,SVDREGANEQF
many,TRBV6-1,TRBJ1-2,ASTLDRKVYGYT
many,TRBV7-3,TRBJ2-3,ASSLTLSSTYFTDTQY
many,TRBV3-1,TRBJ1-1,ASSHRSQVNTEAF
many,TRBV20-1,TRBJ1-1,SARVPGNTEAF
many,TRBV9,TRBJ1-6,ASSAFVGQGDNSPLH
many,TRBV7-8,TRBJ2-3,ASSAGTGRIDTQY
many,TRBV6-5,TRBJ1-1,ASSYSGQGNTEAF
many,TRBV20-1,TRBJ1-5,SAKPAPGNKTQN
many,TRBV9,TRBJ2-2,ASSVDEGTGELF
many,TRBV20-1,TRBJ2-1,SAAPSRGGSAVEQF
many,TRBV12-3/TRBV12-4,TRBJ1-5,ASSGTGGNQPQH